The next 6 T cell receptor beta chains were all read from a single sample in a study of tissue T cells after allogeneic stem cell transplantation (dated by TCRdb to between 2022 and 2023). Libraries were prepared through the immunoSEQ multiplex PCR assay. TCRdb limited this immuneACCESS table to in-frame rearrangements with V and J called. A share of clones is missing; checked studies link under half to unresolved V genes, and the rest is unexplained. Within this sample are roughly 8,600 clones, with roughly 38% of them counted one time only. The ten largest clones represent approximately 3.3% of the sample. This specimen's time point label, interpreted: mouse harvest day 14 after allogeneic transplant. Mouse grafts combined 10^7 T-cell-depleted bone marrow cells with 10^6 splenic CD5+ T cells, given via tail vein injection. The sample taken for sequencing was skin. The receptors stem from a female BALB/c mouse given C57BL/6 T cells with graft-versus-host disease after an allogeneic hematopoietic cell transplant.

By share of the sample, this clone is medium-sized (0.01 to 0.1%). Gene and germline names: mouse. Read coverage stops 1 residue before the CDR3 terminus; the germline J gene supplies the remainder. V gene TRBV31 combines with J gene TRBJ1-4; the D is unclear. The CDR3 has 11 amino acids. V shed 0 bases and J shed 6 bases, with 2 bases lying between them. The germline gives CDR1 GKSSPN, CDR2 SITVG. CDR3 bases read: TGTGCCTGGAGTCTAGACGAAAGATTATTT. The encoded protein is CAWSLDERLF. The whole CDR3 is CAWSLDERLFF.

With respect to this clone: These gene names are mouse names. The read stops 1 residue short of the end of the CDR3; the missing end is completed from the germline J gene. V and J are TRBV3 and TRBJ1-3, with D unclear. The CDR3 length is 13 residues. Germline V CDR1 and CDR2: SNHLY, FYNGKV (reference sequence). V was clipped by 6 bases and J by 0 bases, with 6 bases between them. The part of the CDR3 DNA that was read is TGTGCCAGCAGGGCCAATTCTGGAAATACGCTCTAT. Translating gives CASRANSGNTLY. The full CDR3 sequence reads CASRANSGNTLYF.

Turning to this clone: The genes are named according to mouse. The read gets to within 1 residue of the CDR3 end, and the germline J gene fills in the rest. V and J are TRBV1 and TRBJ2-7, with 7 bases that match TRBD2. Germline assignment: CDR1 NSQYPW and CDR2 LRSPGD (reference sequence). Trimming removed 10 bases from V and 0 bases from J; junction bases left unmatched: 6. The CDR3 runs to 13 residues. The chain's CDR3 is CTSMTGPSYEQYF. The CDR3 DNA, read in part, is TGCACCTCTATGACTGGGCCCTCCTATGAACAGTAC. The variable domain in full, with the rest retrieved from reference TRBV1 and TRBJ2-7, is VTLLEQNPRWRLVPRGQAVNLRCILKNSQYPWMSWYQQDLQKQLQWLFTLRSPGDKEVKSLPGADYLATRVTDTELRLQVANMSQGRTLYCTSMTGPSYEQYFGPGTRLTVL.

In regard to this clone: Mouse names are used for the genes. The read finishes 1 residue shy of the CDR3 end, and the germline J gene is used to complete it. The rearrangement links TRBV3 to TRBJ2-5, with TRBD1 matching 7 bases. The V segment lost 4 bases and the J segment 2 bases; nucleotides outside the gene matches: 3. Germline values: CDR1 SNHLY, CDR2 FYNGKV (reference sequence). CDR3 length: 14 amino acids. The CDR3 loop is CASSSRQGQDTQYF. The covered CDR3 bases are TGTGCCAGCAGCTCCCGACAGGGCCAAGACACCCAGTAC.

Note on this clone: Gene names are mouse gene names. The read halts 1 residue ahead of the CDR3 end, with the missing end drawn from the germline J gene. J is TRBJ2-5 and V is TRBV23; TRBD1, the D gene given by the table, was not confirmed from the DNA. The CDR3 length is 16 residues. Germline CDR1 and CDR2: KGHTA and FQNQQP. The CDR3 loop reads CSSSQRDRGGQDTQYF. The CDR3 bases that were read are TGCTCCAGCAGTCAACGGGACAGGGGAGGACAAGACACCCAGTAC.

In this sample, this clone turned up a few times. Mouse gene names and germline throughout. Read sequence stops 1 residue before the CDR3 end, and the germline J gene provides the missing end. The genes are TRBV26 and TRBJ2-4, with D tentatively TRBD1 or TRBD2 (5 bases each). Trimming left V 0 bases short and J 3 bases short, with 7 bases between. The CDR3 consists of 14 residues. Germline V CDR1 and CDR2: KGHPV, FQNQEV (reference sequence). The sequenced CDR3 bases are TGTGCCAGCAGTCTGTCGGGGCAGCAAAACACCTTGTAC. Translating gives CASSLSGQQNTLY. The full CDR3 reads CASSLSGQQNTLYF.